One and the same sample provided the 3 T cell receptor beta chains below, sequenced in a study of CD8 T cells in Susac syndrome. RNA was extracted with the RNeasy kit, and a quantity of about 0.5 to 1 ug was reverse transcribed using random hexamers. TCRdb analysed the immunoSEQ multiplex PCR reads with MiXCR anew, one entry per CDR3 protein. The data hold 240,000 or so distinct CDR3 sequences, with 90% to 96% observed a single time. Sequenced: CD4+ T cells from PBMCs. These receptors came from a human donor with Susac syndrome.

The chain carries TRBV9 and TRBJ1-1, with D possibly TRBD1 on 5 matching bases. V was clipped by 3 bases and J by 4 bases, with 10 bases between them. This CDR3 has 13 residues. From germline, CDR1 is SGDLS and CDR2 YYNGEE. In nucleotides, the CDR3 is TGTGCCAGCAGCGAGGCGGGGGGCACTGAAGCTTTCTTT. Translating gives CASSEAGGTEAFF. The variable domain in full, with the rest retrieved from reference TRBV9 and TRBJ1-1, is DSGVTQTPKHLITATGQRVTLRCSPRSGDLSVYWYQQSLDQGLQFLIQYYNGEERAKGNILERFSAQQFPDLHSELNLSSLELGDSALYFCASSEAGGTEAFFGQGTRLTVV.

The V and J genes are TRBV9 and TRBJ2-5; a weak D match, TRBD2 (5 bases). Germline assignment: CDR1 SGDLS and CDR2 YYNGEE. V lost 0 bases and J 0 bases, leaving 12 bases between the germline ends. CDR3 size: 16 residues. The chain's CDR3 is CASSVGLRGYQETQYF. The CDR3 nucleotides read TGTGCCAGCAGCGTAGGCCTCCGAGGGTACCAAGAGACCCAGTACTTC.

The chain recombines TRBV29-1 with TRBJ2-2; 8 bases map to TRBD1. Germline V gene sequence: CDR1 SQVTM, CDR2 ANQGSEA. The junction had 7 bases not matched to a gene; V was cut back by 7 bases and J by 0 bases. The CDR3 runs 15 residues. The CDR3 DNA reads as TGCAGCGCTACGAGGACAGGGTCGAACACCGGGGAGCTGTTTTTT. This codes for CSATRTGSNTGELFF.